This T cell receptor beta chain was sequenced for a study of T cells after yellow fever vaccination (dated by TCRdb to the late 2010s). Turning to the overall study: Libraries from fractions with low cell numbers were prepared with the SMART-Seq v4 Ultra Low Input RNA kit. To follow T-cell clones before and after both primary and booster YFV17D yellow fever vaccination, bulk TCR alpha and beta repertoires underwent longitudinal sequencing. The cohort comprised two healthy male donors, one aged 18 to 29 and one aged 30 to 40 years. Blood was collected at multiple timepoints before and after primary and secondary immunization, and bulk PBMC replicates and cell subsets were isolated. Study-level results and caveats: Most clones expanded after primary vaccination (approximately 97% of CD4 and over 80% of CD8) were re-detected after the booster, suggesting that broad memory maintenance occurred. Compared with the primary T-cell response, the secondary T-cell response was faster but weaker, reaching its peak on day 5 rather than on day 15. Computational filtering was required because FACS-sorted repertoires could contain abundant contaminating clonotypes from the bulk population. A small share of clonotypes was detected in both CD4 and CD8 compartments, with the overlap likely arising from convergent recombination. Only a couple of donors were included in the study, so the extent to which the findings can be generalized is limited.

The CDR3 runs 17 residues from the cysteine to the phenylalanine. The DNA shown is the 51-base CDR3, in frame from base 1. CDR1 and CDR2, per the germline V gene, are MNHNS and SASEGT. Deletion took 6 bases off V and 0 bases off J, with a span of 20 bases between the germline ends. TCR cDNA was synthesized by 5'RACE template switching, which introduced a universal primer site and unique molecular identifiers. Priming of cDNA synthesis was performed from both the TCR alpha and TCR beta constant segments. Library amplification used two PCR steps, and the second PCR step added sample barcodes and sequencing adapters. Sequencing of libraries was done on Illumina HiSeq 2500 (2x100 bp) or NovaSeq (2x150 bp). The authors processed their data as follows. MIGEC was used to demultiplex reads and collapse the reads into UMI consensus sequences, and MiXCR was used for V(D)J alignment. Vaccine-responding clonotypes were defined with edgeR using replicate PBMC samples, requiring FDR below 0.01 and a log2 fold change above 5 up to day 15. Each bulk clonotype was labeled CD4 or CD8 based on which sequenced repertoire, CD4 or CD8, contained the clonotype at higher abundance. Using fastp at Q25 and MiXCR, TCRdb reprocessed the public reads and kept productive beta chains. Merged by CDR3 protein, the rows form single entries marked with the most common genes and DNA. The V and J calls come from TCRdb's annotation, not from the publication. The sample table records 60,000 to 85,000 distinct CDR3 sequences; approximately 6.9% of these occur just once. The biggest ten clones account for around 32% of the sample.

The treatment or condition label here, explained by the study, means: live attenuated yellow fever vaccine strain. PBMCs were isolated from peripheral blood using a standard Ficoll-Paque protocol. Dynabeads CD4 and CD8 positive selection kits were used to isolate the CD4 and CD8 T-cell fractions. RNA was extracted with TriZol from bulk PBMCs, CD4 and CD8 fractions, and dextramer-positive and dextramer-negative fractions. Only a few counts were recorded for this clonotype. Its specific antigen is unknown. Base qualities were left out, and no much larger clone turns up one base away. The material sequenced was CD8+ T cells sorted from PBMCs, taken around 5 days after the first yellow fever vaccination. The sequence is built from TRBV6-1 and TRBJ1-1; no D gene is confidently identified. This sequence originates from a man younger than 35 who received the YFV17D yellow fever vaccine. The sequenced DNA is TGTGCCAGCAGACCAGATTCGGCGGCTAATATGAACACTGAAGCTTTCTTT. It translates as CASRPDSAANMNTEAFF.